This is a list of T cell receptor beta chains from one sample in a study of shared clonotypes between healthy human individuals. Using immunoSEQ multiplex PCR, the repertoire was profiled, and TCRdb retains in-frame clones only, with some absent. Of under 2,500,000 clones listed, nearly 97% are singletons. The sequencing input was naive CD4+ T cells sorted from blood. The receptors originated from a man between 18 and 35 years old in good health. Both conserved end residues are trimmed from each CDR3. A D gene is named only where the DNA matches it firmly.

>TRBD1|TRBV6-5|13
ASSPPGTGTYEQY
>-|TRBV27|16
ASSLYPLGGGGNNEQF
>-|TRBV30|11
ALSRQGGGTQY
>-|TRBV9|13
ASSVEGYIGSPLH
>-|TRBV7-2|13
ASSLARSSTGELF
>TRBD2|TRBV10-3|19
AIMAQFSLGRESIPTDTQY
>-|TRBV5-6|12
ASSLKQYTGELF
>TRBD1|TRBV4-3|16
ASSLPPAGQGVTGELF
>TRBD1|TRBV5-1|11
ASSTGQGNGYT
>TRBD1|TRBV11-2|12
ASIPGQSTDTQY
>TRBD1|TRBV2|12
ASRGTAFTDTQY
>TRBD1|TRBV5-8|13
ASSVGQGNTGELF
>TRBD2|TRBV10-3|17
AISEDWASGRRGAYEQY
>-|TRBV21-1|10
ANPGGAYEQF
>-|TRBV25-1|11
ASSERLRLEQY
>-|TRBV2|13
ASSRSGVNTGELF
>-|TRBV6-1|12
ASSESRANQPQH
>TRBD2|TRBV5-1|16
ASSMDGLAGGPANEQF
>-|TRBV7-6|12
ASSLGGDSYEQY
>-|TRBV7-9|12
ASSLARWSYEQY
>-|TRBV30|12
AWSIPGPGTPLH
>-|TRBV4-2|16
ASSQDAGNLAVNEKLF
>-|TRBV2|13
ASNSGGKRRNEQF
>-|TRBV18|13
ASSPVRADGNEQY
>TRBD2|TRBV9|11
ASSPSGYYEQY
>-|TRBV2|10
ASARGDYEQY
>TRBD1|TRBV6-1|11
ASGQAVSYEQY
>-|TRBV6-1|12
ASSESQVAGTQH
>TRBD1|TRBV15|14
ATSAYGGGAGNTIY
>-|TRBV4-1|11
ASAQLFQETQY
>-|TRBV19|14
ASSWDSVTVGGELF
>-|TRBV5-1|14
ASSDMSRARDYGYT
>-|TRBV4-1|13
ASSQETGISYGYT
>TRBD1|TRBV2|14
ASTLEGDRGGTEAF
>TRBD1|TRBV7-3|13
ASSTGQGPGNTIY
>-|TRBV29-1|9
SVGASYGYT
>-|TRBV6-1|15
ASSEAQALGITDTQY
>-|TRBV7-9|11
ASTPPLRREQY
>-|TRBV6-6|12
ASSRAQKDSPLH
>TRBD1|TRBV6-1|11
ASRWTGLGEAF
>-|TRBV30|11
AWGSRPQETQY
>TRBD1|TRBV25-1|14
ASSELGQASGNTIY
>-|TRBV18|11
AAALGADQPQH
>-|TRBV7-2|12
ASSLTVFTDTQY
>-|TRBV5-5|11
ASSLSRNQPQH